The 28 T cell receptor beta chains in this list originate from one sample, sequenced in a study of CD8+ T cells in alopecia areata. Sequencing used cDNA as its template, made by extracting RNA and reverse transcribing it. Using immunoSEQ multiplex PCR, the repertoire was profiled, and TCRdb retains in-frame clones only, with some absent. The sample has some 130,000 clones, around 49% seen once. The material sequenced was CD8+ T cells sorted from blood, taken at week 0. The receptor source for this set is a human donor with alopecia areata.

This chain uses TRBV15 with TRBJ2-1; 9 bases agree with TRBD2. Germline trimming cut 6 bases from V and 4 bases from J; bases unmatched to any gene: 1. The CDR3 is made up of 13 amino acids. CDR1 is LNHNV, CDR2 YYDKDF, per germline (reference sequence). The CDR3 region is CATRTSGYNEQFF. Here the CDR3 DNA reads TGTGCCACCAGGACTAGCGGTTACAATGAGCAGTTCTTC.

This clone has a handful of counts. The CDR3 reads CASSRQPNEQFF. CDR3 nucleotide sequence: TGTGCCAGCAGCCGACAGCCTAATGAGCAGTTCTTC. This sequence joins TRBV16 and TRBJ2-1; weak D call: TRBD1 (5 bases). The CDR3 loop spans 12 amino acids. CDR1 and CDR2 (germline): KGHSY, FQNENV. Trimming took 4 bases from V and 7 from J, leaving 8 bases between them.

This chain joins TRBV5-6 and TRBJ2-5, with TRBD1 matching 9 bases. The CDR3 contains 16 residues. Looked up from germline, CDR1 is SGHDT and CDR2 is YYEEEE. The junction had 10 bases not matched to a gene; V was cut back by 4 bases and J by 3 bases. Here the CDR3 reads CASSGNAGQGEETQYF. The CDR3 DNA reads as TGTGCCAGCAGCGGGAACGCGGGACAGGGAGAAGAGACCCAGTACTTC. Full variable domain (outside the CDR3, taken from reference TRBV5-6 and TRBJ2-5): DAGVTQSPTHLIKTRGQQVTLRCSPKSGHDTVSWYQQALGQGPQFIFQYYEEEERQRGNFPDRFSGHQFPNYSSELNVNALLLGDSALYLCASSGNAGQGEETQYFGPGTRLLVL.

The V call is TRBV19, the J call TRBJ1-6; D gene ambiguous. Germline V gives CDR1 LNHDA, CDR2 SQIVND (reference sequence). The CDR3 runs 17 residues. V was trimmed by 6 bases and J by 13 bases, leaving 28 bases between them. CDR3 DNA: TGTGCCAGTAGCACCGACTTAGAAGTCACAAACAAGTTGCCCCTCCACTTT. It specifies CASSTDLEVTNKLPLHF.

This rearrangement joins TRBV5-6 to TRBJ1-1, with 11 nucleotides matching TRBD1. The CDR3 totals 15 residues. V gave up 3 bases and J gave up 5 bases; unmatched junction bases: 6. The germline V gene encodes CDR1 SGHDT and CDR2 YYEEEE. CDR3 region: CASSWSGQGATEAFF. The DNA for the CDR3 is TGTGCCAGCAGCTGGTCTGGACAGGGGGCTACTGAAGCTTTCTTT.

This rearrangement joins TRBV29-1 to TRBJ1-2, with a weak D call TRBD1 (6 bases). V gave up 3 bases and J gave up 8 bases, with 13 bases separating them. CDR1 and CDR2 (germline): SQVTM, ANQGSEA. The CDR3 is 12 amino acids. CDR3 loop: CSVEVGGQGYTF. DNA for the CDR3: TGCAGCGTTGAGGTCGGGGGCCAGGGCTACACCTTC.

This clone was detected a few times. The V and J genes are TRBV7-9 and TRBJ2-1; D remains ambiguous. Trimming took 0 bases from V and 6 from J, leaving 12 bases between them. The CDR3 has 15 amino acids. The germline V gene encodes CDR1 SEHNR and CDR2 FQNEAQ (reference sequence). The CDR3 DNA is TGTGCCAGCAGCTTAGCACCCTCGGGTGCCAATGAGCAGTTCTTC. It is translated as CASSLAPSGANEQFF.

This chain links TRBV7-9 with TRBJ1-2; perhaps TRBD1 as D (5 bases). Trimming cost V 4 bases and J 4 bases, with 13 bases left between them. The length of the CDR3 is 14 residues. Germline V gives CDR1 SEHNR, CDR2 FQNEAQ (reference sequence). CDR3 amino acids: CASSSDSRGYGYTF. The CDR3 DNA follows: TGTGCCAGCAGCTCCGACAGTAGAGGCTATGGCTACACCTTC. Based on the CDR3 plus reference TRBV7-9 and TRBJ1-2, the full variable domain is DTGVSQNPRHKITKRGQNVTFRCDPISEHNRLYWYRQTLGQGPEFLTYFQNEAQLEKSRLLSDRFSAERPKGSFSTLEIQRTEQGDSAMYLCASSSDSRGYGYTFGSGTRLTVV.

There are a few counts of this clone. The chain links TRBV5-4 to TRBJ2-2, with 7 bases fitting TRBD1. The germline V gene has CDR1 SGHNT and CDR2 YYREEE (reference sequence). The CDR3 extends over 17 amino acids. The V gene end was trimmed by 0 bases and the J gene end by 5 bases; junction bases not matched to a gene: 10. The CDR3 nucleotides read TGTGCCAGCAGCTTGGCGGGACAGCAAAGTCGGACCGGGGAGCTGTTTTTT. It yields the protein CASSLAGQQSRTGELFF. The whole variable domain, filled in from reference TRBV5-4 and TRBJ2-2, reads ETGVTQSPTHLIKTRGQQVTLRCSSQSGHNTVSWYQQALGQGPQFIFQYYREEENGRGNFPPRFSGLQFPNYSSELNVNALELDDSALYLCASSLAGQQSRTGELFFGEGSRLTVL.

The chain joins TRBV5-1 to TRBJ1-4; 10 nucleotides match TRBD1. J was trimmed by 8 bases and V by 3 bases; bases with no gene match: 7. This CDR3 is built from 15 residues. Germline CDR1 reads SGHRS; CDR2 reads YFSETQ. The CDR3 sequence: CASSYGTGDGEKLFF. CDR3 bases: TGCGCCAGCAGCTACGGGACAGGGGACGGGGAAAAACTGTTTTTT. The whole variable domain, filled in from reference TRBV5-1 and TRBJ1-4, reads KAGVTQTPRYLIKTRGQQVTLSCSPISGHRSVSWYQQTPGQGLQFLFEYFSETQRNKGNFPGRFSGRQFSNSRSEMNVSTLELGDSALYLCASSYGTGDGEKLFFGSGTQLSVL.

This clone was seen only a few times. CDR3 nucleotide sequence: TGTGCCATCAGCTCCTGGTCGGGAGGGGGCAGTTCCTACAATGAGCAGTTCTTC. Residues: CAISSWSGGGSSYNEQFF. The chain carries TRBV10-3 and TRBJ2-1; TRBD2 might be the D (8 bases). V dropped 6 bases and J dropped 1 base, with 22 bases sitting between them. Germline values: CDR1 ENHRY, CDR2 SYGVKD. This CDR3 contains 18 residues.

This chain uses TRBV4-1 with TRBJ2-6, with a tentative D call TRBD2 (5 bases). This CDR3 is built from 16 residues. CDR1 is MGHRA and CDR2 is YSYEKL in the germline V gene. V was clipped by 4 bases and J by 0 bases, with 10 bases between them. The CDR3 sequence: CASSPGGLSGANVLTF. CDR3 in DNA: TGCGCCAGCAGCCCGGGCGGGCTCTCTGGGGCCAACGTCCTGACTTTC.

In this sample, this clone turned up a few times. The CDR3 loop is CASSQVMRNTEAFF. The CDR3 nucleotides are TGCGCCAGCAGCCAAGTCATGCGGAACACTGAAGCTTTCTTT. This sequence joins TRBV4-3 and TRBJ1-1; D not certain. The ends were cut back, 1 base at V and 1 base at J, with 7 bases in the middle. The CDR3 contains 14 residues. Germline values: CDR1 LGHNA, CDR2 YSLEER.

The V call is TRBV27, the J call TRBJ2-7; unclear D gene. CDR1 is MNHEY and CDR2 is SMNVEV in the germline V gene (reference sequence). V was cut by 4 bases and J by 3 bases, with 4 bases left in between. This CDR3 comprises 11 residues. CDR3 region: CASSSGYEQYF. The CDR3 bases are TGTGCCAGCAGTTCGGGCTACGAGCAGTACTTC.

V and J are TRBV25-1 and TRBJ2-3; TRBD1 agrees at 8 bases. Per the germline V gene, CDR1 is MGHDK and CDR2 is SYGVNS. The CDR3 extends over 17 amino acids. V dropped 0 bases and J dropped 2; count of bases not matched to a gene: 7. This CDR3 reads CASSEYSGGPNTDTQYF. CDR3 sequence (DNA): TGTGCCAGCAGTGAATATTCAGGGGGCCCAAACACAGATACGCAGTATTTT.

The V gene is TRBV15, the J gene TRBJ1-5; 7 nucleotides align to TRBD1. This CDR3 has 14 residues. Germline assignment: CDR1 LNHNV and CDR2 YYDKDF (reference sequence). After removal of 7 bases from V and 0 bases from J, the junction contained 3 bases not matched to a gene. CDR3 region: CATTTGDSNQPQHF. The CDR3 bases are TGTGCCACCACAACAGGGGATAGCAATCAGCCCCAGCATTTT.

This clone has just a few counts. The chain combines TRBV10-2 with TRBJ1-1, with D tentatively TRBD1 (5 bases). The CDR3 length is 18 residues. V gave up 1 base and J gave up 3 bases, with 21 bases separating them. Germline CDR1 and CDR2: WSHSY and SAAADI. The CDR3 reads CASSELSRVVLGHTEAFF. The CDR3 DNA is TGCGCCAGCAGTGAGTTATCCAGGGTGGTTTTGGGTCACACTGAAGCTTTCTTT.

This clone showed up just a few times. The gene calls are TRBV10-3 and TRBJ2-5; D call uncertain. Trimming stripped 6 bases from V and 5 bases from J, with 7 bases between. Germline V gene data show CDR1 as ENHRY and CDR2 as SYGVKD. The CDR3 consists of 11 residues. The CDR3 DNA follows: TGTGCCATCAGCCCCGGGGAGACCCAGTACTTC. As protein: CAISPGETQYF.

CDR3 region: CSVRTGTTYEQYF. Here the CDR3 DNA reads TGCAGCGTGCGGACAGGGACCACCTACGAGCAGTACTTC. This chain uses TRBV29-1 with TRBJ2-7, with 8 bases identical to TRBD1. The CDR3 contains 13 residues. Germline V gene lookup returns CDR1 SQVTM and CDR2 ANQGSEA. With V trimmed by 6 bases and J by 2 bases, 6 bases remained unmatched.

The gene calls are TRBV13 and TRBJ2-7; TRBD2 might be the D (5 bases). The germline V and J ends were trimmed by 3 bases and 8 bases, with 11 bases remaining between them. Germline V gives CDR1 PRHDT, CDR2 FYEKMQ (reference sequence). This CDR3 region has 12 residues. The chain's CDR3 is CASSFPGFQQYF. The CDR3 bases are TGTGCCAGCAGCTTTCCGGGGTTCCAGCAGTACTTC.

The chain combines TRBV5-1 with TRBJ2-1; D could derive from TRBD1 or TRBD2 (5 bases each). The germline V and J ends were trimmed by 0 bases and 8 bases, with 9 bases remaining between them. Looked up from germline, CDR1 is SGHRS and CDR2 is YFSETQ. CDR3 length equals 13 residues. The CDR3, as DNA: TGCGCCAGCAGCTTGGAAAGGGACGATGAGCAGTTCTTC. Protein: CASSLERDDEQFF.

The V gene is TRBV7-9, the J gene TRBJ2-6; D remains unclear. V was cut by 5 bases and J by 3 bases, with 8 bases left in between. The CDR3 consists of 14 residues. CDR1 and CDR2 (germline): SEHNR, FQNEAQ (reference sequence). In DNA, the CDR3 is TGTGCCAGCAGCCCCGTTATTGGGGCCAACGTCCTGACTTTC. It is translated as CASSPVIGANVLTF.

The chain carries TRBV19 and TRBJ2-3; unclear D gene. This CDR3 spans 16 amino acids. Germline V gives CDR1 LNHDA, CDR2 SQIVND (reference sequence). Trimming shortened V by 3 bases and J by 0 bases, and 13 bases separated the two germline ends. This chain's CDR3 is CASSIGISSSTDTQYF. The DNA of the CDR3 is TGTGCCAGTAGTATCGGAATATCTTCTAGCACAGATACGCAGTATTTT.

The chain employs TRBV30 and TRBJ2-7, with a tentative D call TRBD1 (6 bases). Trimming shortened V by 6 bases and J by 5 bases, and 17 bases separated the two germline ends. Per the germline V gene, CDR1 is GTSNPN and CDR2 is SVGIG (reference sequence). The CDR3 spans 13 residues. The CDR3 spells CACSHREENEQYF. The CDR3 DNA reads as TGTGCCTGTAGCCACAGGGAAGAGAACGAGCAGTACTTC.

This chain links TRBV30 with TRBJ2-1; TRBD2 aligns across 8 bases. The V segment lost 4 bases and the J segment 8 bases; nucleotides outside the gene matches: 1. This CDR3 comprises 11 residues. The germline V gene has CDR1 GTSNPN and CDR2 SVGIG (reference sequence). Here the CDR3 reads CAWNGGDEQFF. Written as DNA, the CDR3 is TGTGCCTGGAACGGGGGGGATGAGCAGTTCTTC. The whole variable domain, filled in from reference TRBV30 and TRBJ2-1, reads SQTIHQWPATLVQPVGSPLSLECTVEGTSNPNLYWYRQAAGRGLQLLFYSVGIGQISSEVPQNLSASRPQDRQFILSSKKLLLSDSGFYLCAWNGGDEQFFGPGTRLTVL.

In its sample, this clone was seen a few times. The chain uses TRBV27 and TRBJ2-1; TRBD1 is a possible D gene (5 bases). CDR1 and CDR2 (germline): MNHEY, SMNVEV (reference sequence). The ends were cut back, 2 bases at V and 0 bases at J, with 5 bases in the middle. This CDR3 has 14 amino acids. CDR3 bases: TGTGCCAGCAGTTTAGACAGCTCCTACAATGAGCAGTTCTTC. This translates into CASSLDSSYNEQFF.

This clone turned up a few times. This CDR3 is CAWSVWGFDSPLHF. CDR3 sequence (DNA): TGTGCCTGGAGTGTATGGGGGTTCGATTCACCCCTCCACTTT. The chain has TRBV30 and TRBJ1-6; perhaps TRBD1 as D (5 bases). CDR1 and CDR2 from the germline V gene are GTSNPN and SVGIG (reference sequence). V gave up 0 bases and J gave up 8 bases, with 11 bases separating them. The CDR3 sequence is 14 residues long.

This chain uses TRBV27 with TRBJ2-3; the match to TRBD2 covers 8 bases. This CDR3 has 16 amino acids. V trimming: 8 bases; J trimming: 2 bases; junction bases outside the gene matches: 12. CDR1 and CDR2 from the germline V gene are MNHEY and SMNVEV (reference sequence). The CDR3, as DNA: TGTGCCAGCTTTCCGCTTAGCGGGGCCTACACAGATACGCAGTATTTT. It codes for CASFPLSGAYTDTQYF.